This T cell receptor (beta chain) was recorded in a study of blood T cell repertoires in COVID-19. This clone showed up just a few times. TCRdb keeps only in-frame clones here, not all; method: immunoSEQ multiplex PCR. The profile shows 130,000 or so clones, about 84% of them singletons. Germline V gene lookup returns CDR1 SGDLS and CDR2 YYNGEE. This CDR3 region has 19 residues. J lost 5 bases, V lost 0 bases, and 18 bases had no gene match. This receptor was obtained from a man aged 55 to 70 with acute or convalescent COVID-19. The specimen sequenced was peripheral blood. The rearrangement uses TRBV9 and TRBJ1-1; the match to TRBD1 covers 8 bases. CDR3 nucleotide sequence: TGTGCCAGCAGCGTAGATTTAGGAGCTTCGACAGGGGATCGTACTGAAGCTTTCTTT. It codes for CASSVDLGASTGDRTEAFF.